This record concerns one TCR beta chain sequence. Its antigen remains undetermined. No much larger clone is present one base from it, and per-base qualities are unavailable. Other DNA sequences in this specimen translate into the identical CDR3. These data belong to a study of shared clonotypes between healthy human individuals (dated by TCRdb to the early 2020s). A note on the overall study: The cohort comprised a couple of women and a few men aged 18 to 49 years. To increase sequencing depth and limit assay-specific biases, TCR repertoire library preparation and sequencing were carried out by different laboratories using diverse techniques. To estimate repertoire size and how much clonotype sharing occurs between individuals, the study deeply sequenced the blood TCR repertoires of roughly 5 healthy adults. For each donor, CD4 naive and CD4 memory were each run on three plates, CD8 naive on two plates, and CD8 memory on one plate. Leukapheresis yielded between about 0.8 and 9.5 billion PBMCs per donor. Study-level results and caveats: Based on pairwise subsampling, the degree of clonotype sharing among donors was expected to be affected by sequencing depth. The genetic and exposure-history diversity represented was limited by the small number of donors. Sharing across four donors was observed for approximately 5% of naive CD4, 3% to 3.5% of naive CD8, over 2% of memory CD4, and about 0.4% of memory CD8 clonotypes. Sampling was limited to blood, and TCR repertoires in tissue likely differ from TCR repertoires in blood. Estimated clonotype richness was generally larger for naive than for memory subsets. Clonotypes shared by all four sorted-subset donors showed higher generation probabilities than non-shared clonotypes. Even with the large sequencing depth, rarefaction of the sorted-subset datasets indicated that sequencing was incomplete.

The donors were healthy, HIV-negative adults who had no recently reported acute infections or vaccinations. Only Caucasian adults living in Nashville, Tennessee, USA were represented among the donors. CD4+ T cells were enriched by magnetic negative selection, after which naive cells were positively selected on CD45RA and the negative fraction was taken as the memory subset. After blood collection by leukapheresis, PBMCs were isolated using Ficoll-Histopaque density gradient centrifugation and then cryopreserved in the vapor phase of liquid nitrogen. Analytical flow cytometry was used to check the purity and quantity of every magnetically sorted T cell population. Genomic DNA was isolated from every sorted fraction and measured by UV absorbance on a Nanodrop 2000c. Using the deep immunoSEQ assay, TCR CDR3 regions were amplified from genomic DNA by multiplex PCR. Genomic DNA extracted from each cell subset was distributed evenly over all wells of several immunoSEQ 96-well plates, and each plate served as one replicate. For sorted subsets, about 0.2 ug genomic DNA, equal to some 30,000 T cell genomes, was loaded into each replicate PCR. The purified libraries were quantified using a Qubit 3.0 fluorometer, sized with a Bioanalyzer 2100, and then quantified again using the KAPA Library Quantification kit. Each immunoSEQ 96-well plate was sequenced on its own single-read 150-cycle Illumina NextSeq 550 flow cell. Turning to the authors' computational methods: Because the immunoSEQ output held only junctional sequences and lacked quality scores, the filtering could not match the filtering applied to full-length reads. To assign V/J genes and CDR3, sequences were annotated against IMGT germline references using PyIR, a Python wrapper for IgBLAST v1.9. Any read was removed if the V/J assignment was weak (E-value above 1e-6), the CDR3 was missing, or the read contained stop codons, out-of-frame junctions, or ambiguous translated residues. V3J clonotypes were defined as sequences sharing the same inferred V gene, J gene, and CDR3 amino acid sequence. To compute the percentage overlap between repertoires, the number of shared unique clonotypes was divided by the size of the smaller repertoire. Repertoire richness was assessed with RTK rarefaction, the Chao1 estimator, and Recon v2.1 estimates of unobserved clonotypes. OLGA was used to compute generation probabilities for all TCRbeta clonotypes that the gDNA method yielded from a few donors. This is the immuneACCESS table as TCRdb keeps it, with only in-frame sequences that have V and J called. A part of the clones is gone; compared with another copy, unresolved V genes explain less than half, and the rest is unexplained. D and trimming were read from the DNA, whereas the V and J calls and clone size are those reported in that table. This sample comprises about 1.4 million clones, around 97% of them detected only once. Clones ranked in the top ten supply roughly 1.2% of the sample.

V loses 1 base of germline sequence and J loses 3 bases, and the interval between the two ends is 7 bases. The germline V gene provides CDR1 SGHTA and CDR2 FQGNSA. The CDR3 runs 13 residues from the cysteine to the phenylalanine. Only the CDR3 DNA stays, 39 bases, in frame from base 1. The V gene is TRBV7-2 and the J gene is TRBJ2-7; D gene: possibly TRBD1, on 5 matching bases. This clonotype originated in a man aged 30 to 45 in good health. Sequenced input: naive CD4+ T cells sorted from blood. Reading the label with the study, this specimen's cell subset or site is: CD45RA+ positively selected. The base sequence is TGTGCCAGCAGCTTAGGGGGCGTCTACGAGCAGTACTTC. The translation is CASSLGGVYEQYF.